A single sample gave rise to the 28 T cell receptor beta chains below, sequenced in a study of metastatic and nonmetastatic thyroid tumors. Patients were all untreated before their thyroid surgery. TCRdb used MiXCR to call clones anew from the PCR reads. In the table there are thousands of clones, over 25% of which are singletons. Sequences were obtained from tumor tissue. The receptor source for this set is a female donor with papillary thyroid cancer or a benign thyroid nodule (not recorded which). Some clones in this sample may be carry-over from other donors' samples.

The V gene is TRBV28, the J gene TRBJ1-2; D is unresolved. The V end was cut by 7 bases, the J end by 0 bases, with 15 bases between. The CDR3 loop spans 15 amino acids. Germline CDR1 and CDR2: MDHEN and SYDVKM. The CDR3 spells CASTLGGVSNYGYTF. CDR3 bases: TGTGCCAGCACCCTTGGTGGAGTATCTAACTATGGCTACACCTTC.

The rearrangement links TRBV20-1 to TRBJ2-2; weak D call: TRBD2 (6 bases). The germline CDR1 and CDR2 sequences are DFQATT and SNEGSKA (reference sequence). Trimming stripped 7 bases from V and 3 bases from J, with 15 bases between. The CDR3 spans 14 residues. CDR3 sequence: CSVTGTLDTGELFF. The CDR3 DNA follows: TGCAGTGTTACCGGGACTCTTGACACCGGGGAGCTGTTTTTT.

This clone appeared a few times. The identical CDR3 is also encoded by other nucleotide sequences in the sample. This sequence joins TRBV6-5 and TRBJ2-1, with a weak D call TRBD1 (5 bases). The germline V and J ends were trimmed by 2 bases and 8 bases, with 10 bases remaining between them. Germline-derived CDR1 and CDR2 are MNHEY and SVGAGI. The CDR3 runs to 13 residues. CDR3 in amino acids: CASSYARGDEQFF. DNA of the CDR3: TGTGCCAGCAGTTACGCTAGGGGCGATGAGCAGTTCTTC.

This rearrangement joins TRBV19 to TRBJ2-6; D is ambiguous. The CDR3 is made up of 12 amino acids. Germline CDR1 LNHDA, CDR2 SQIVND (reference sequence). The V end was cut by 7 bases, the J end by 1 base, with 2 bases between. The CDR3 sequence: CASKSGANVLTF. CDR3 DNA sequence: TGTGCCAGTAAATCTGGGGCCAACGTCCTGACTTTC.

This clone was found a few times. This chain connects TRBV6-1 to TRBJ2-2; no definite D call. V lost 7 bases and J 7 bases, leaving 13 bases between the germline ends. CDR3 length: 13 amino acids. In germline, CDR1 is MNHNS, CDR2 SASEGT. This chain's CDR3 is CASTERAIGELFF. The CDR3, as DNA: TGTGCCAGCACAGAAAGGGCTATCGGGGAGCTGTTTTTT.

The rearrangement uses TRBV20-1 and TRBJ1-1; D not resolved. The CDR3 totals 14 residues. The germline V and J ends were trimmed by 7 bases and 0 bases, with 15 bases remaining between them. The germline gives CDR1 DFQATT, CDR2 SNEGSKA (reference sequence). The CDR3 nucleotides read TGCAGTGTAGATACTAGACTCATGAACACTGAAGCTTTCTTT. Its translation is CSVDTRLMNTEAFF.

By share, this clone counts as large. The chain recombines TRBV19 with TRBJ2-3; possibly TRBD1 for D (6 bases). The germline gives CDR1 LNHDA, CDR2 SQIVND (reference sequence). Trimming pared 4 bases from V and 2 bases from J, leaving 16 bases between. The CDR3 loop spans 16 amino acids. The chain's CDR3 is CASSKWTAPFTDTQYF. The CDR3 nucleotides are TGTGCCAGTAGTAAATGGACAGCTCCCTTCACAGATACGCAGTATTTT.

The table lists this clone with a few counts. This sequence joins TRBV10-1 and TRBJ2-7; TRBD2 aligns across 9 bases. Germline CDR1 is WNHNN and CDR2 is SYGVQD (reference sequence). V dropped 2 bases and J dropped 5; count of bases not matched to a gene: 10. The CDR3 runs to 16 residues. CDR3 in amino acids: CASSELVQREVNEQYF. CDR3 bases: TGCGCCAGCAGTGAGCTTGTCCAGCGGGAGGTCAACGAGCAGTACTTC.

Remarks on this clone: Other nucleotide sequences from this sample produce the same CDR3. The genes are TRBV6-1 and TRBJ1-2; 7 nucleotides match TRBD1. With V trimmed by 6 bases and J by 7 bases, 11 bases remained unmatched. The CDR3 has 14 amino acids. Germline CDR1 and CDR2: MNHNS and SASEGT. CDR3 region: CASRFRQGNLGYTF. CDR3 nucleotide sequence: TGTGCCAGCAGATTCCGACAGGGTAATCTTGGCTACACCTTC.

Points on this clone: A junction end diverges from the germline sequence, so it may reflect a read error. The genes are TRBV29-1 and TRBJ1-2; TRBD1 matches 10 bases. In germline, CDR1 is SQVTM, CDR2 ANQGSEA. This CDR3 has 14 amino acids. The CDR3 DNA is TGCAGCGTCGAAGGGGGACAGGGGAACTATGGCTACACCTTC. This translates into CSVEGGQGNYGYTF.

This chain joins TRBV28 and TRBJ1-5, with D perhaps TRBD1 (5 bases). The CDR3 extends over 14 amino acids. Germline assignment: CDR1 MDHEN and CDR2 SYDVKM. Trimming took 11 bases from V and 0 from J, leaving 14 bases between them. CDR3 amino acids: CASSRAVSNQPQHF. CDR3 sequence (DNA): TGTGCCTCCAGCAGGGCAGTTAGCAATCAGCCCCAGCATTTT.

This clone was picked up a small number of times. V gene TRBV6-4 combines with J gene TRBJ2-3, with 7 bases lining up with TRBD2. Germline-derived CDR1 and CDR2 are MRHNA and SNTAGT. J gave up 3 bases and V 3 bases, and 0 bases lay outside the gene matches. The CDR3 has 13 amino acids. CDR3 protein: CASSERETDTQYF. CDR3 nucleotides: TGTGCCAGCAGTGAGCGGGAGACAGATACGCAGTATTTT.

On this clone itself: One end of the junction is discordant with germline, which a read error may explain. This chain links TRBV6-9 with TRBJ2-5, with a possible D match to TRBD1 (6 bases). Germline loops: CDR1 MNHGY, CDR2 SVAAGI. The CDR3 is 13 residues long. CDR3 loop: CARTGTYQETQYF. The CDR3 nucleotides read TGCGCCAGAACTGGGACATACCAAGAGACCCAGTACTTC.

The CDR3 sequence is CASSLGDPSSYEQYF. CDR3 nucleotide sequence: TGTGCCAGCAGCTTAGGGGACCCGTCCTCCTACGAGCAGTACTTC. The chain carries TRBV11-3 and TRBJ2-7; D is tentatively TRBD1 or TRBD2 (5 bases each). Trimming took 1 base from V and 0 from J, leaving 10 bases between them. Germline values: CDR1 SGHNT, CDR2 YENEEA. This CDR3 is built from 15 residues.

This clone has more than one count but fewer than ten. The chain combines TRBV20-1 with TRBJ1-1; unclear D gene. CDR1 is DFQATT and CDR2 is SNEGSKA in the germline V gene (reference sequence). V lost 5 bases to trimming and J lost 0 bases, with 13 bases between them. This CDR3 is built from 14 residues. For the CDR3, the DNA is TGCAGTGCTCGCAAACATAAATTGAACACTGAAGCTTTCTTT. It specifies CSARKHKLNTEAFF.

This clone was detected only a few times. The junction departs from germline at one end; a sequencing error may be responsible. The chain combines TRBV27 with TRBJ2-3; D possibly corresponds to TRBD1 (5 bases). The CDR3 runs 16 residues. In germline, CDR1 is MNHEY, CDR2 SMNVEV (reference sequence). CDR3 sequence: CANSPKTELGPDTQYF. The CDR3, as DNA: TGTGCCAACAGTCCAAAGACAGAGTTAGGACCAGATACGCAGTATTTT.

This clone appeared a few times. J is TRBJ2-1 and V is TRBV19, with D hard to call. V dropped 4 bases and J dropped 4 bases, with 2 bases sitting between them. Germline V gene sequence: CDR1 LNHDA, CDR2 SQIVND (reference sequence). The CDR3 totals 11 residues. The CDR3 sequence: CASSNYNEQFF. Here the CDR3 DNA reads TGTGCCAGTAGTAATTACAATGAGCAGTTCTTC.

V gene TRBV11-2 combines with J gene TRBJ1-2; 10 bases match TRBD1. Per germline, CDR1 SGHAT and CDR2 FQNNGV. The CDR3 has 14 amino acids. The V segment lost 1 base and the J segment 4 bases; nucleotides outside the gene matches: 0. CDR3 nucleotide sequence: TGTGCCAGCAGCTTAGGGACAGGGGGCTATGGCTACACCTTC. Translating it yields CASSLGTGGYGYTF.

The chain joins TRBV30 to TRBJ1-6; the match to TRBD1 covers 9 bases. J lost 7 bases, V lost 2 bases, and 3 bases had no gene match. Germline lookup yields CDR1 GTSNPN and CDR2 SVGIG (reference sequence). The CDR3 totals 14 residues. CDR3 protein: CAWSKGTGNSPLHF. CDR3 coding DNA: TGTGCCTGGAGTAAAGGGACAGGGAATTCACCCCTCCACTTT.

By sample fraction, this clone is large. This rearrangement joins TRBV7-2 to TRBJ2-5; TRBD2 aligns across 9 bases. Germline assignment: CDR1 SGHTA and CDR2 FQGNSA. V was pared by 2 bases and J by 2 bases, with 9 bases of the junction left unmatched. The CDR3 runs 17 residues. DNA of the CDR3: TGTGCCAGCAGCTTAAGTCTGGGCGGGAGGGCTCAAGAGACCCAGTACTTC. Encoded protein: CASSLSLGGRAQETQYF. The whole variable domain, remainder taken from reference TRBV7-2 and TRBJ2-5, is GAGVSQSPSNKVTEKGKDVELRCDPISGHTALYWYRQSLGQGLEFLIYFQGNSAPDKSGLPSDRFSAERTGGSVSTLTIQRTQQEDSAVYLCASSLSLGGRAQETQYFGPGTRLLVL.

This clone was seen a handful of times. The chain employs TRBV28 and TRBJ2-7, with 13 bases identical to TRBD2. Germline assignment: CDR1 MDHEN and CDR2 SYDVKM. J lost 6 bases, V lost 3 bases, and 11 bases had no gene match. The CDR3 extends over 17 amino acids. Here the CDR3 reads CASSFGARLAGGPEQYF. The CDR3 DNA is TGTGCCAGCAGTTTTGGGGCGCGACTAGCGGGAGGACCCGAGCAGTACTTC. Full variable domain (remainder filled in from reference TRBV28 and TRBJ2-7): DVKVTQSSRYLVKRTGEKVFLECVQDMDHENMFWYRQDPGLGLRLIYFSYDVKMKEKGDIPEGYSVSREKKERFSLILESASTNQTSMYLCASSFGARLAGGPEQYFGPGTRLTVT.

The chain recombines TRBV30 with TRBJ1-5; the D gene is possibly TRBD1 (5 bases). Germline-derived CDR1 and CDR2 are GTSNPN and SVGIG (reference sequence). With 0 bases removed from V and 2 bases from J, the gap between germline ends came to 8 bases. The CDR3 has 14 residues. CDR3 DNA: TGTGCCTGGAGTGTTGGGACGGGCAATCAGCCCCAGCATTTT. It codes for CAWSVGTGNQPQHF.

Sample share makes this clone large (0.1 to 1%). The chain uses TRBV12-3 or TRBV12-4 and TRBJ1-4, with D possibly TRBD1 on 5 matching bases. Trimming left V 7 bases short and J 4 bases short, with 13 bases between. The CDR3 spans 14 residues. CDR3 bases: TGTGCCAGCACCCTTATCGACAGTAATGAAAAACTGTTTTTT. Protein product: CASTLIDSNEKLFF.

This clone occurred a few times. The V gene is TRBV2, the J gene TRBJ2-2; either TRBD1 or TRBD2 may fit D (5 bases each). Germline CDR1 and CDR2: SNHLY and FYNNEI. This CDR3 spans 13 amino acids. V lost 8 bases and J lost 1, with 8 bases in between. The CDR3 here is CASSGQNTGELFF. The CDR3 DNA is TGTGCCAGCTCGGGGCAGAACACCGGGGAGCTGTTTTTT.

The chain combines TRBV2 with TRBJ2-3; 7 bases align to TRBD2. The V and J ends lost 3 bases and 5 bases, in that order; junction bases with no gene match: 8. Germline loops: CDR1 SNHLY, CDR2 FYNNEI. This CDR3 region has 15 residues. As DNA, the CDR3 is TGTGCCAGCAGTGACCAAGGGACTAATGGAGATACGCAGTATTTT. This gives the protein CASSDQGTNGDTQYF.

The chain couples TRBV28 to TRBJ2-7; D call uncertain. V shed 4 bases and J shed 1 base, with 5 bases lying between them. Germline assignment: CDR1 MDHEN and CDR2 SYDVKM. This CDR3 has 12 residues. This CDR3 reads CASSYRSYEQYF. For the CDR3, the DNA is TGTGCCAGCAGTTACAGATCCTACGAGCAGTACTTC.

The J gene is TRBJ2-2, the V gene TRBV6-2 or TRBV6-3; D may be TRBD2 (7 bases). The germline V gene has CDR1 MNHEY and CDR2 SVGEGT. The CDR3 runs to 15 residues. V lost 5 bases, J lost 3 bases, and 13 bases lay in between. CDR3 DNA sequence: TGTGCCAGCAGTCCGGGGGGCCGGGACACCGGGGAGCTGTTTTTT. Its translation is CASSPGGRDTGELFF.

The rearrangement uses TRBV6-1 and TRBJ2-1, with TRBD1 identical over 9 bases. V shed 8 bases, J shed 8 bases, and the junction held 10 bases outside the gene matches. CDR1 is MNHNS and CDR2 is SASEGT in the germline V gene. The CDR3 is made up of 14 amino acids. In DNA form, the CDR3 reads TGTGCCAGCGTGAGTGCGACAGGGGGGCATGAGCAGTTCTTC. Its translation: CASVSATGGHEQFF.